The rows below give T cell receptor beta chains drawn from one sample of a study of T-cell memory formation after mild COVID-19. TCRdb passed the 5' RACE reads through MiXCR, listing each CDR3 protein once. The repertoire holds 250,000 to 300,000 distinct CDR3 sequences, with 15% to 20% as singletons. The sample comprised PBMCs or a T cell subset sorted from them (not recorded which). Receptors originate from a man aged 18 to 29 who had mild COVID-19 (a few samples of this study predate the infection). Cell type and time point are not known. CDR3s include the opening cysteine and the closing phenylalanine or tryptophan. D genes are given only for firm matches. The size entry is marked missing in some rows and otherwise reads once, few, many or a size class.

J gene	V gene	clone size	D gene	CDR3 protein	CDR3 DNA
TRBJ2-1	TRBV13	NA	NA	CASSLGGGVGEQFF	TGTGCCAGCAGCTTAGGGGGAGGAGTAGGTGAGCAGTTCTTC
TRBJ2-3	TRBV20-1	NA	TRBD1	CSAKQGNTDTQYF	TGCAGTGCTAAACAGGGGAACACAGATACGCAGTATTTT
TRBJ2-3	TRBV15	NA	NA	CATSREDTSTDTQYF	TGTGCCACCAGCAGAGAGGACACTTCCACAGATACGCAGTATTTT
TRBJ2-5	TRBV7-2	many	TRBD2	CASSPRRGDGETQYF	TGTGCCAGCAGCCCGCGGCGGGGGGACGGAGAGACCCAGTACTTC
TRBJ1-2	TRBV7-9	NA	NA	CASSLPLGQTGYTF	TGTGCCAGCAGCTTACCCCTCGGACAAACGGGCTACACCTTC
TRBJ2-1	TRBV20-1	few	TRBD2	CSASTSGGYYNEQFF	TGCAGTGCCTCGACTAGCGGGGGATATTACAATGAGCAGTTCTTC
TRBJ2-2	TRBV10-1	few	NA	CASSDRLTGELFF	TGCGCCAGCAGTGATAGATTAACCGGGGAGCTGTTTTTT
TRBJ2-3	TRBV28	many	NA	CASSDTDTQYF	TGTGCCAGCAGTGACACAGATACGCAGTATTTT
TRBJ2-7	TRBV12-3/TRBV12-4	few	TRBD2	CASAPGGGLDLEQYF	TGTGCCAGCGCCCCTGGGGGGGGGTTGGATCTCGAGCAGTACTTC
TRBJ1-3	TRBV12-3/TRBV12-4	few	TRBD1	CASTLQGTGGNTIYF	TGTGCCAGCACGTTACAGGGGACGGGAGGAAACACCATATATTTT
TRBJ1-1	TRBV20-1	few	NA	CSAGRDLNTEAFF	TGCAGTGCTGGCAGGGACCTGAACACTGAAGCTTTCTTT
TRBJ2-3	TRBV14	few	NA	CASSELVPYTDTQYF	TGTGCCAGCAGCGAACTAGTACCTTACACAGATACGCAGTATTTT
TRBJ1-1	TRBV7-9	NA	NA	CASSSGTVRGTEAFF	TGTGCCAGCAGCTCCGGTACAGTGAGGGGCACTGAAGCTTTCTTT
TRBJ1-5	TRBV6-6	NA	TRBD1	CASSYSRQGSQPQHF	TGTGCCAGCAGTTACTCGAGACAGGGGTCTCAGCCCCAGCATTTT
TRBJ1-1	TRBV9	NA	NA	CASSPRGITEAFF	TGTGCCAGCAGCCCCCGGGGTATCACTGAAGCTTTCTTT
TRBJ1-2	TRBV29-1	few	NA	CSVIRDGADYGYTF	TGCAGCGTTATCCGAGACGGTGCTGACTATGGCTACACCTTC
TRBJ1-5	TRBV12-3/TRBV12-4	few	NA	CASSLAPQPQHF	TGTGCCAGCAGTTTAGCTCCTCAGCCCCAGCATTTT
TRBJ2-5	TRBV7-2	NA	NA	CASSLELQETQYF	TGTGCCAGCAGCTTAGAGTTACAAGAGACCCAGTACTTC
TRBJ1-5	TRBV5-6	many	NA	CASSSLGQPQHF	TGTGCCAGCAGCTCTTTAGGGCAGCCCCAGCATTTT
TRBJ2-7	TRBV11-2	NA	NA	CASSKPGTSTYEQYF	TGTGCCAGCAGCAAACCCGGAACTTCGACCTACGAGCAGTACTTC
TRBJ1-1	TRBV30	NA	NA	CAWAGLNTEAFF	TGTGCCTGGGCAGGTCTGAACACTGAAGCTTTCTTT
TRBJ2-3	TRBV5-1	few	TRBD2	CASSYPSTSGPYLTDTQYF	TGCGCCAGCAGCTACCCGTCGACTAGCGGGCCGTACCTCACAGATACGCAGTATTTT
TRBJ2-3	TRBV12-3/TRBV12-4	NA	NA	CASSFRPGSAADTQYF	TGTGCCAGCAGTTTTCGCCCCGGGTCAGCCGCAGATACGCAGTATTTT
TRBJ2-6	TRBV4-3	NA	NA	CASSQVHAGRFVSGANVLTF	TGCGCCAGCAGCCAAGTGCACGCGGGGCGGTTCGTTTCTGGGGCCAACGTCCTGACTTTC
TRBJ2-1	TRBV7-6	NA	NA	CASSLEWLDEQFF	TGTGCCAGCAGCTTAGAGTGGCTAGATGAGCAGTTCTTC
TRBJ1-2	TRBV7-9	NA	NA	CASSLGWDLIYGYTF	TGTGCCAGCAGCTTAGGATGGGATCTAATCTATGGCTACACCTTC
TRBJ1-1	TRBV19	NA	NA	CASTRGGDTEAFF	TGTGCCAGTACCCGTGGGGGAGACACTGAAGCTTTCTTT
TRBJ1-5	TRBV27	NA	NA	CASSLLGGQGPQHF	TGTGCCAGCAGCCTCTTAGGGGGTCAGGGGCCCCAGCATTTT
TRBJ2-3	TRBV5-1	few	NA	CASSQSIADSTDTQYF	TGCGCCAGCAGCCAAAGCATAGCGGACAGCACAGATACGCAGTATTTT